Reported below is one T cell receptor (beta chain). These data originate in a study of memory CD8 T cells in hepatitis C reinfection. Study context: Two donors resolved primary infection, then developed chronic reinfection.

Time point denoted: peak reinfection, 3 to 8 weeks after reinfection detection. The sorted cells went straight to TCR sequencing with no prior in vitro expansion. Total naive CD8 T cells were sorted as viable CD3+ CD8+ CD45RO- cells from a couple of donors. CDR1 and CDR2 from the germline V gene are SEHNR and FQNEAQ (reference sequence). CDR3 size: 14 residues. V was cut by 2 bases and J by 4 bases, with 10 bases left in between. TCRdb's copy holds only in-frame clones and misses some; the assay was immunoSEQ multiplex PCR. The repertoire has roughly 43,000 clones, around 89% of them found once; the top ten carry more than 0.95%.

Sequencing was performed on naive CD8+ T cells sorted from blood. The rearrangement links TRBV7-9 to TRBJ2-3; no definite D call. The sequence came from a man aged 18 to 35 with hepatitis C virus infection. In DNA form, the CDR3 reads TGTGCCAGCAGCTTACTAGGATTGTCAGATACGCAGTATTTT. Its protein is CASSLLGLSDTQYF.